This T cell receptor beta chain appears in the sequencing data of a study of T-cell reconstitution after alpha-beta-depleted transplantation in children (dated by TCRdb to 2015 to 2016). The study in broad terms: T-cell immune reconstitution after TCRalphabeta/CD19-depleted allogeneic hematopoietic cell transplantation in children was quantitatively tracked in the study by means of TCR repertoire profiling.

Overall study results and their limits: Apparently early alphabetaT-cell count recovery about two months after transplant reportedly relied on only several hundred rapidly expanded clones derived from non-depleted graft cells. The high TCRbeta diversity at day 60 in some patients was ascribed to recipient T cells and intrathymic progenitors that had survived conditioning. Over the following months the frequencies of hyperexpanded clones went down, and after one year T-cell counts and TCRbeta diversity were mostly credited to newly produced T cells.

This clonotype was seen at least ten times. Its antigen has not been determined. Per-base quality was not reported, and no clone a single base away is much larger than it. Explained via the paper, the treatment or condition label denotes: allogeneic hematopoietic cell transplantation with graft depleted of TCRalphabeta T cells and CD19 B cells. The transplant recipients were children given TCRalphabeta/CD19-depleted allogeneic hematopoietic cell grafts. The cysteine opens and the phenylalanine closes a CDR3 of 15 amino acids. This entry keeps only the CDR3 DNA: 45 bases, framed from base 1. The germline V gene (reference sequence) specifies WNHNN as CDR1 and SYGVQD as CDR2. The germline ends are 12 bases apart after V is trimmed by 0 bases and J by 3 bases. Preparation of the library involved PCR. Sequenced on an Illumina HiSeq 2500. TCR libraries were prepared with molecular barcoding, using unique molecular identifiers to normalize TCRbeta repertoire quantification. In-frame beta chains were kept once TCRdb had trimmed the public reads at Q25 with fastp and called clones with MiXCR. Under each unique CDR3 protein, matching rows form one entry showing the most common genes and DNA. In this sample the table shows approximately 300,000 distinct CDR3 sequences, more than 9% of which occur a single time. Jointly, the top ten make up 20% to 25% of the sample.

This receptor was taken from a male patient aged 2 to 10 who had a stem cell transplant for chronic granulomatous disease, so the T cells may come from the graft donor. Sequenced here: peripheral blood, sampled 180 days after TCRalphabeta/CD19-depleted stem cell transplant. The chain employs TRBV10-1 and TRBJ2-7; the D call is tentative, TRBD1 or TRBD2, as each matches 5 bases. In nucleotide form, the sequence is TGCGCCAGCAGTGAGTCCCGAGGGACGGGCTACGAGCAGTACTTC. Its protein is CASSESRGTGYEQYF.